Listed below are T cell receptor beta chains from one sample, sequenced in a study of blood T cell repertoires in COVID-19. The repertoire was sequenced with immunoSEQ multiplex PCR; TCRdb's copy has only in-frame clones and lacks some. The sample yields under 250,000 clones, approximately 88% seen once. The sample was PBMCs or T cells enriched from blood (not recorded which). The origin of the receptors is a woman aged 25 to 45 who had been exposed to COVID-19. CDR3s include the opening cysteine and the closing phenylalanine or tryptophan. D genes are given only for firm matches. Clone size is stated in some rows and not others, as once, few, many or a class when expanded.

abundance | d_gene | j_gene | v_gene | CDR3nt | CDR3aa
NA | TRBD2 | TRBJ2-3 | TRBV28 | TGTGCCAGCAATTTGCGACTAGCGGGCACAGATACGCAGTATTTT | CASNLRLAGTDTQYF
NA | TRBD2 | TRBJ2-1 | TRBV9 | TGTGCCAGCTGGGGGGGAGAGCCCATTTATAATGAGCAGTTCTTC | CASWGGEPIYNEQFF
NA | TRBD2 | TRBJ2-5 | TRBV29-1 | TGCAGCGCAGGGACTAGCGAGACCTGGGAAGAGACCCAGTACTTC | CSAGTSETWEETQYF
few | NA | TRBJ1-5 | TRBV27 | TGTGCCAGCAGTCGCTCAGGGAGGCAGCCCCAGCATTTT | CASSRSGRQPQHF
NA | NA | TRBJ1-2 | TRBV6-5 | TGTGCCAGCAGTTACTCGGCAGGGCAAAGAGATGGCTACACCTTC | CASSYSAGQRDGYTF
NA | NA | TRBJ1-1 | TRBV6-5 | TGTGCCAGCAGGGCGACAGGGAACACTGAAGCTTTCTTT | CASRATGNTEAFF
NA | NA | TRBJ1-1 | TRBV11-2 | TGTGCCAGCAGCTTAGCATCCAGATTGAACACTGAAGCTTTCTTT | CASSLASRLNTEAFF
NA | TRBD1 | TRBJ2-3 | TRBV28 | TGTGCCACCCTTGGGGACAGGCTCACAGATACGCAGTATTTT | CATLGDRLTDTQYF
NA | NA | TRBJ1-5 | TRBV12-5 | TGTGCTAGTGGTTTGGTACTAGACGACAGGCGAAATCAGCCCCAGCATTTT | CASGLVLDDRRNQPQHF
NA | NA | TRBJ2-5 | TRBV19 | TGTGCCAGTAAAGCGCCCAAAGCGTGGTCTGACAGGCGCAAGACCCAGTACTTC | CASKAPKAWSDRRKTQYF